This record covers a single T cell receptor beta chain. The antigen is unknown. This CDR3 comprises 14 residues. Trimming removed 6 bases from V and 0 bases from J, with 12 bases in between. Germline V lookup: CDR1 ENHRY, CDR2 SYGVKD. The source of the sample is a study of OX40 agonist ivuxolimab in advanced cancers. The overall study: Intravenous ivuxolimab was administered to patients every 2 weeks at 0.01 to 10 mg/kg. Partial responses, seen in three patients, involved one hepatocellular carcinoma and two cutaneous melanomas. General observations from the study: At 0.1 to 3.0 mg/kg, CD4+ and CD8+ blood T cells expanded clonally by week 6.

Peripheral blood came from all dose cohorts at three timepoints. The table came from immunoSEQ multiplex PCR; TCRdb's copy has only in-frame clones and leaves some out. The data show approximately 69,000 clones, roughly 94% seen once. The sample here was CD4+ or CD8+ T cells sorted from blood, taken in a trial of the OX40 agonist ivuxolimab. The chain has TRBV10-3 and TRBJ2-7, with D possibly being TRBD2 (5 bases). The clonotype was recovered from an adult with an advanced solid tumor such as melanoma, head and neck, liver or kidney cancer. CDR3 bases: TGTGCCATCAGGGATCCCCGGGACTCCTACGAGCAGTACTTC. Amino acids: CAIRDPRDSYEQYF.